The rows below give T cell receptor beta chains drawn from one sample of a study of blood T cells in healthy people across ages. TCRdb called the 5' RACE reads again in MiXCR, with one record for every CDR3 protein. Of more than 700,000 distinct CDR3 sequences in the sample, less than 60% were seen once. Sequences were obtained from blood. The receptors come from a man older than 75 in good health. The CDR3 runs from the conserved cysteine through the conserved F or W. The D gene is left open where the match is weak. Clone sizes are given selectively: once, few, many, or a class where the clone is expanded.

>few|NA|TRBJ1-4|TRBV20-1
CSAGQGREKLFF
TGCAGTGCAGGGCAGGGGAGGGAAAAACTGTTTTTT
>NA|NA|TRBJ1-6|TRBV12-3/TRBV12-4
CASSQTRGSYNSPLHF
TGTGCCAGCAGTCAAACCCGCGGCTCCTATAATTCACCCCTCCACTTT
>NA|NA|TRBJ1-5|TRBV12-3/TRBV12-4
CASSVGLFSNQPQHF
TGTGCCAGCAGTGTTGGACTTTTTAGCAATCAGCCCCAGCATTTT
>many|TRBD2|TRBJ2-5|TRBV5-6
CASSLDAGEAQYF
TGTGCCAGCAGCTTGGATGCGGGAGAGGCCCAGTACTTC
>NA|NA|TRBJ2-1|TRBV24-1
CATGFGAQYNEQFF
TGTGCCACCGGATTCGGGGCACAGTACAATGAGCAGTTCTTC
>few|NA|TRBJ2-1|TRBV7-3
CASSPIPRSYNEQFF
TGTGCCAGCAGCCCGATACCCCGCTCCTACAATGAGCAGTTCTTC
>NA|NA|TRBJ1-2|TRBV20-1
CSAPPTDYGYTF
TGCAGTGCTCCCCCGACGGACTATGGCTACACCTTC
>NA|NA|TRBJ2-7|TRBV7-2
CASSSEPTYEQYF
TGTGCCAGCAGCTCGGAACCTACCTACGAGCAGTACTTC
>NA|NA|TRBJ2-1|TRBV3-1
CASSQDRAEEFF
TGTGCCAGCAGCCAAGATAGAGCGGAGGAGTTCTTC
>few|NA|TRBJ2-6|TRBV13
CASGPLGSGANVLTF
TGTGCCAGCGGGCCATTAGGGTCTGGGGCCAACGTCCTGACTTTC
>NA|NA|TRBJ1-1|TRBV30
CAFKGPLGTNTEAFF
TGTGCCTTTAAAGGCCCGCTGGGGACGAACACTGAAGCTTTCTTT
>few|TRBD1|TRBJ1-1|TRBV28
CASSFSQGTGGEAFF
TGTGCCAGCAGTTTTTCCCAGGGGACAGGGGGCGAAGCTTTCTTT
>few|TRBD1|TRBJ2-3|TRBV28
CASSLWGTGLTDTQYF
TGTGCCAGCAGTTTATGGGGGACAGGGCTTACAGATACGCAGTATTTT
>NA|TRBD2|TRBJ2-3|TRBV9
CASSAGLAGGAEGSDTRYF
TGTGCCAGCAGCGCCGGACTAGCGGGAGGCGCCGAGGGTTCGGATACGCGGTATTTT
>many|NA|TRBJ2-5|TRBV25-1
CASSDERVGETQYF
TGTGCCAGCAGTGATGAGAGGGTGGGGGAGACCCAGTACTTC
>NA|NA|TRBJ2-3|TRBV21-1
CASSMGGGTDTQYF
TGTGCCAGCAGCATGGGAGGGGGCACAGATACGCAGTATTTT